This T cell receptor beta chain was identified in a study of T cell responses to AZD1222 COVID-19 vaccine. Findings and caveats of the study: Rises in breadth and depth of Spike-specific TCRs came after two AZD1222 doses. The sample set comprised mostly white British donors with more females, and clonal diversity was possibly underestimated.

V was shortened by 2 bases and J by 5 bases, with 12 bases between the two germline ends. The V gene's germline CDR1 is MNHEY and CDR2 SVGAGI. The CDR3 totals 14 residues. Data came from immunoSEQ multiplex PCR; TCRdb stores just in-frame clones and leaves some out. In the table there are 130,000 or so clones, more than 85% of which are singletons. Turning to this clone: Its cognate antigen is unknown.

The source material was peripheral blood, sampled 28 days after the second AZD1222 dose. The TCR was taken from an adult who received the AZD1222 COVID-19 vaccine. The genes are TRBV6-5 and TRBJ1-1; D call uncertain. CDR3 region: CASSYELTGTEAFF. For the CDR3, the DNA is TGTGCCAGCAGTTACGAATTGACGGGAACTGAAGCTTTCTTT.